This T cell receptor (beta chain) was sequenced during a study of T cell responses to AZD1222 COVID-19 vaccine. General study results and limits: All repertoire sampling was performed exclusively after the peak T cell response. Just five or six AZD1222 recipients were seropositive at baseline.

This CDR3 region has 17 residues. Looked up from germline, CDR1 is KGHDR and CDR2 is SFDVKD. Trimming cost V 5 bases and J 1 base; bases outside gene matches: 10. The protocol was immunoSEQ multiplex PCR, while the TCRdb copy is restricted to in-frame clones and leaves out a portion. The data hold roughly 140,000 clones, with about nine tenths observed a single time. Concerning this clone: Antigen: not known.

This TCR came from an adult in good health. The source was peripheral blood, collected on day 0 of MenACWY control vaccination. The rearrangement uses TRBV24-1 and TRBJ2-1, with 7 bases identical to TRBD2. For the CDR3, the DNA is TGTGCCACCAGTGGGGCCCCCGCGGGAGCTTCCTACAATGAGCAGTTCTTC. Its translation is CATSGAPAGASYNEQFF.